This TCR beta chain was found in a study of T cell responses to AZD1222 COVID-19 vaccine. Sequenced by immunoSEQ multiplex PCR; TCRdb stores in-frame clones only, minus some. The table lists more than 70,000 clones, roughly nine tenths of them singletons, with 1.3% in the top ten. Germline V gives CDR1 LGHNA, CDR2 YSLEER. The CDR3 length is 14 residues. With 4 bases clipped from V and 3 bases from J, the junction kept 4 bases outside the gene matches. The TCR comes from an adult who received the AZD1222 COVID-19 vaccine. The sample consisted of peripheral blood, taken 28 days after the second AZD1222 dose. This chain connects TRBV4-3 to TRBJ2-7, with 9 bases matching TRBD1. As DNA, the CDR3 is TGCGCCAGCAGCCGCGGGACAGGGAACTACGAGCAGTACTTC. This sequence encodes CASSRGTGNYEQYF.